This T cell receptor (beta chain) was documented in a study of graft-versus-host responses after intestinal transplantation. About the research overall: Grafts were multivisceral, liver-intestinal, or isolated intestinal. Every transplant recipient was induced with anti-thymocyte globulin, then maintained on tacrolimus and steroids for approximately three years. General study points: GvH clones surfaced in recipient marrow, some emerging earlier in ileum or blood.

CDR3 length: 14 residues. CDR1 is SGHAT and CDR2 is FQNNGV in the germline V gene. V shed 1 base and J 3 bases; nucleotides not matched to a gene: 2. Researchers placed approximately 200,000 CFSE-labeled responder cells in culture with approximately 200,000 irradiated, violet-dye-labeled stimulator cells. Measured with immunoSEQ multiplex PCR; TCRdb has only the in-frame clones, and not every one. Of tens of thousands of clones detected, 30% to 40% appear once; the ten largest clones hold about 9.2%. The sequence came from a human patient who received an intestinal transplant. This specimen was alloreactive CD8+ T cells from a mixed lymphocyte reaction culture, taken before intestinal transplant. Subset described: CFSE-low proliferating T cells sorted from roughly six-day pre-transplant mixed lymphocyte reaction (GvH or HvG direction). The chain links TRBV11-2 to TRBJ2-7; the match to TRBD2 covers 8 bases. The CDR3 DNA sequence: TGTGCCAGCAGCTTAGCTGGGACTAGCTACGAGCAGTACTTC. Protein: CASSLAGTSYEQYF.